This T cell receptor (beta chain) was profiled in a study of CD8+ T cells in alopecia areata. Germline loops: CDR1 SGHRS, CDR2 YFSETQ. The CDR3 length is 15 residues. V gave up 4 bases and J gave up 6 bases, with 17 bases separating them. This clone has just a few counts. cDNA prepared by RNA extraction and subsequent reverse transcription served as the template for sequencing. Assay: immunoSEQ multiplex PCR; the TCRdb copy retains only in-frame clones and omits some. The sample shows 90,000 to 150,000 clones, around 53% of them seen only once. Treatment here: oral pan-JAK inhibitor, 5-10 mg twice daily.

This chain links TRBV5-1 with TRBJ2-1; D is possibly TRBD2 (7 bases). This receptor was taken from a human donor with alopecia areata. The specimen comprised CD4+ T cells sorted from blood, sampled at week 4, from a patient treated with tofacitinib. CDR3 loop: CASSTEGGRGNEQFF. CDR3 DNA sequence: TGCGCCAGCAGCACGGAGGGGGGGCGAGGCAATGAGCAGTTCTTC.